This T cell receptor (beta chain) was found in a study of OX40 agonist ivuxolimab in advanced cancers. CDR1 is WSHSY and CDR2 is SAAADI in the germline V gene. Trimming took 6 bases from V and 3 from J; bases not matched to a gene: 6. This CDR3 region has 15 residues. Repertoires were generated with immunoSEQ multiplex PCR, while TCRdb's copy carries only in-frame clones and drops some. The sample holds about 80,000 clones, about nine tenths seen once. This clone was detected once. The sequence was obtained from an adult with an advanced solid tumor such as melanoma, head and neck, liver or kidney cancer. The source was CD4+ or CD8+ T cells sorted from blood, collected in a trial of the OX40 agonist ivuxolimab. The chain is built from TRBV10-2 and TRBJ1-5, with TRBD1 matching over 9 bases. CDR3 sequence: CASRDRGGFNQPQHF. Here the CDR3 DNA reads TGCGCCAGCAGAGACAGGGGGGGATTCAATCAGCCCCAGCATTTT.